A selection of T cell receptor beta chains follows, all from one sample in a study of CD8 T cells in ankylosing spondylitis. TCRdb redid the calling of the 5' RACE reads with MiXCR, one entry per CDR3 protein. The sample lists more than 650,000 distinct CDR3 sequences, 12% occurring once. The sequenced sample consisted of blood, either unsorted or a sorted T cell fraction (not recorded which). These receptors all come from a male donor with ankylosing spondylitis. Each CDR3 is given with its conserved first and last residue. A D gene is named only where the DNA matches it firmly. Clone size is shown for a subset of rows, as once, few, many or a class of expanded clone.

J: TRBJ1-2; D: -; size: -; V: TRBV28; DNA: TGTGCCAGCAGTCCGCCCCGACTAGGGGGCTATGGCTACACCTTC; CDR3: CASSPPRLGGYGYTF
J: TRBJ2-6; D: TRBD1; size: few; V: TRBV27; DNA: TGTGCCAGCAGTCCACGAGTCTCGGGACAGAGGCCCGGGGCCAACGTCCTGACTTTC; CDR3: CASSPRVSGQRPGANVLTF
J: TRBJ2-1; D: -; size: -; V: TRBV12-3/TRBV12-4; DNA: TGTGCCAGCAGTCCTCGGGGAGCGGAAACGAAGAATGAGCAGTTCTTC; CDR3: CASSPRGAETKNEQFF
J: TRBJ2-2; D: -; size: few; V: TRBV19; DNA: TGTGCCAGTAGTGGGAGTCGGACCTCGAACACCGGGGAGCTGTTTTTT; CDR3: CASSGSRTSNTGELFF
J: TRBJ2-7; D: -; size: many; V: TRBV5-1; DNA: TGCGCCAGCAGCTTGGATAATAGCTACGAGCAGTACTTC; CDR3: CASSLDNSYEQYF
J: TRBJ2-3; D: -; size: few; V: TRBV3-1; DNA: TGTGCCAGCAGCCAAGATCTAACCCGTTCAGATACGCAGTATTTT; CDR3: CASSQDLTRSDTQYF
J: TRBJ2-5; D: -; size: many; V: TRBV20-1; DNA: TGCAGTGCTAGATACTACTACACCCAAGAGACCCAGTACTTC; CDR3: CSARYYYTQETQYF
J: TRBJ1-1; D: -; size: few; V: TRBV7-2; DNA: TGTGCCAGCAGCTGGTACACCGGGAACACTGAAGCTTTCTTT; CDR3: CASSWYTGNTEAFF
J: TRBJ1-2; D: -; size: -; V: TRBV11-2; DNA: TGTGCCAGCAGTCTAAGGTTTGACTATGGCTACACCTTC; CDR3: CASSLRFDYGYTF
J: TRBJ2-1; D: TRBD2; size: few; V: TRBV20-1; DNA: TGCTGTGCTAGAGATCCCCTAGCGGACGCTTACAATGAGCAGTTCTTC; CDR3: CCARDPLADAYNEQFF
J: TRBJ2-3; D: TRBD2; size: few; V: TRBV20-1; DNA: TGCAGTGCTAGAGTAGCGGGAGTAGATACGCAGTATTTT; CDR3: CSARVAGVDTQYF
J: TRBJ2-7; D: -; size: many; V: TRBV6-5; DNA: TGTGCCAGCAGTTACGCCAGGGGAACCTACGAGCAGTACTTC; CDR3: CASSYARGTYEQYF
J: TRBJ1-2; D: -; size: many; V: TRBV29-1; DNA: TGCAGCGTTGAAGAGACAACAACAGGGAACTATGGCTACACCTTC; CDR3: CSVEETTTGNYGYTF
J: TRBJ1-2; D: TRBD1; size: many; V: TRBV5-1; DNA: TGCGCCAGCAGCATACAGGGGGATGGCTACACCTTC; CDR3: CASSIQGDGYTF
J: TRBJ2-7; D: -; size: few; V: TRBV4-3; DNA: TGCGCCAGCAGCCAAGGTGTGTCTAACGAGCAGTACTTC; CDR3: CASSQGVSNEQYF
J: TRBJ2-7; D: TRBD1; size: -; V: TRBV6-1; DNA: TGTGCCACTGAAAAACAGGGGTACGAGCAGTACTTC; CDR3: CATEKQGYEQYF
J: TRBJ2-3; D: -; size: few; V: TRBV11-1; DNA: TGTGCCAGCAGCCCCCCCAGGGACAGCACAGATACGCAGTATTTT; CDR3: CASSPPRDSTDTQYF
J: TRBJ2-6; D: -; size: -; V: TRBV6-2/TRBV6-3; DNA: TGTGCCAGCAGTTACTCTAGGATTACCAACGTCCTGACTTTC; CDR3: CASSYSRITNVLTF
J: TRBJ2-3; D: -; size: few; V: TRBV20-1; DNA: TGCAGTGTCCGGGACCGCACTAGCACAGATACGCAGTATTTT; CDR3: CSVRDRTSTDTQYF
J: TRBJ1-2; D: -; size: few; V: TRBV20-1; DNA: TGCAGTGCTAGAGATAAGGTTGAGTATGGCTACACCTTC; CDR3: CSARDKVEYGYTF
J: TRBJ2-3; D: -; size: -; V: TRBV11-2; DNA: TGTGCCAGCAGCGTCCGACTGGGGGGAAGCACAGATACGCAGTATTTT; CDR3: CASSVRLGGSTDTQYF
J: TRBJ2-3; D: TRBD2; size: many; V: TRBV12-3/TRBV12-4; DNA: TGTGCCAGCATTAAGCGGGGGGAGATCGATACGCAGTATTTT; CDR3: CASIKRGEIDTQYF
J: TRBJ2-3; D: -; size: few; V: TRBV29-1; DNA: TGCAGCTATGGAGGCGGGGGCTCCAGAGATACGCAGTATTTT; CDR3: CSYGGGGSRDTQYF
J: TRBJ1-1; D: -; size: -; V: TRBV12-3/TRBV12-4; DNA: TGTGCCAGCATCAAATCGAACACTGAAGCTTTCTTT; CDR3: CASIKSNTEAFF
J: TRBJ1-4; D: -; size: few; V: TRBV6-5; DNA: TGTGCCAGCAGTCTTCTGCGAGAGGGAGAAAAACTGTTTTTT; CDR3: CASSLLREGEKLFF
J: TRBJ1-1; D: -; size: few; V: TRBV21-1; DNA: TGTGCCAGCAGCAACGTAGAACAGGGGGCGCGGTGGACTGAAGCTTTCTTT; CDR3: CASSNVEQGARWTEAFF
J: TRBJ2-7; D: TRBD1; size: -; V: TRBV29-1; DNA: TGCAGCACCTCGGGACAGGGGCCCTACGAGCAGTACTTC; CDR3: CSTSGQGPYEQYF
J: TRBJ2-5; D: TRBD2; size: few; V: TRBV20-1; DNA: TGCAGTGCACCGGGACTAGCGCACGAGACCCAGTACTTC; CDR3: CSAPGLAHETQYF
J: TRBJ2-3; D: TRBD2; size: -; V: TRBV9; DNA: TGTGCCAGCAGCGTAGATGGTAGCGGGAGCACAGATACGCAGTATTTT; CDR3: CASSVDGSGSTDTQYF
J: TRBJ2-7; D: -; size: few; V: TRBV20-1; DNA: TGCAGTAGTCTGGGCTACGAGCAGTACTTC; CDR3: CSSLGYEQYF
J: TRBJ2-7; D: -; size: -; V: TRBV28; DNA: TGTGCCAGCGCCTCACCCGGGATTCCCTACGAGCAGTACTTC; CDR3: CASASPGIPYEQYF
J: TRBJ1-4; D: -; size: -; V: TRBV27; DNA: TGTGCCAGCAGCCGAGGAGTTGTAGAAAAACTGTTTTTT; CDR3: CASSRGVVEKLFF
J: TRBJ2-3; D: -; size: few; V: TRBV18; DNA: TGTGCCAGCTCACCCGCCCTCGAGCGACCGCAGTATTTT; CDR3: CASSPALERPQYF
J: TRBJ1-2; D: -; size: many; V: TRBV20-1; DNA: TGCAGTGCTAGAGATGGGAATTTCAACTATGGCTACACCTTC; CDR3: CSARDGNFNYGYTF
J: TRBJ2-6; D: -; size: -; V: TRBV7-9; DNA: TGTGCCAGCAGCGTCATGCGGGGGGCCAACGTCCTGACTTTC; CDR3: CASSVMRGANVLTF
J: TRBJ2-7; D: -; size: -; V: TRBV14; DNA: TGTGCCAGCAGCCAAAAGTTAGGCCAGTCCTACGAGCAGTACTTC; CDR3: CASSQKLGQSYEQYF
J: TRBJ2-2; D: TRBD1; size: few; V: TRBV20-1; DNA: TGCAGTGCTATGTACCGGGACAGGGGGCCCGGGGAGCTGTTTTTT; CDR3: CSAMYRDRGPGELFF
J: TRBJ1-2; D: -; size: many; V: TRBV20-1; DNA: TGCAGTGCTAGAACGGGGGCGTTATACGGCTACACCTTC; CDR3: CSARTGALYGYTF
J: TRBJ1-1; D: -; size: many; V: TRBV12-3/TRBV12-4; DNA: TGTGCCAGCAGTAGAGGGGAGACTGAAGCTTTCTTT; CDR3: CASSRGETEAFF
J: TRBJ2-5; D: TRBD1; size: -; V: TRBV20-1; DNA: TGCAGTGCTCCAATCCCGACAGGGACGCGAGAGACCCAGTACTTC; CDR3: CSAPIPTGTRETQYF
J: TRBJ1-6; D: TRBD1; size: -; V: TRBV11-2; DNA: TGTGCCAGCAGCTTAGCGGGACAGGGGTTTACTTCACCCCTCCACTTT; CDR3: CASSLAGQGFTSPLHF
J: TRBJ2-3; D: -; size: many; V: TRBV10-3; DNA: TGTGCCATCAGTGAGTCCGGGAGCACAGATACGCAGTATTTT; CDR3: CAISESGSTDTQYF
J: TRBJ2-1; D: -; size: -; V: TRBV24-1; DNA: TGTGCCACCAGTGATTCCGACAGGAATGAGCAGTTCTTC; CDR3: CATSDSDRNEQFF
J: TRBJ2-5; D: -; size: -; V: TRBV20-1; DNA: TGCAGTGCTAGAGGACTCCCATTACAAGAGACCCAGTACTTC; CDR3: CSARGLPLQETQYF
J: TRBJ2-2; D: -; size: many; V: TRBV6-1; DNA: TGTGCCAGCAGATCCCGAGGGGGGGCGAACACCGGGGAGCTGTTTTTT; CDR3: CASRSRGGANTGELFF
J: TRBJ1-2; D: -; size: many; V: TRBV15; DNA: TGTGCCACCAGCGCGGGACGGCGCTATGGCTACACCTTC; CDR3: CATSAGRRYGYTF
J: TRBJ2-2; D: -; size: -; V: TRBV24-1; DNA: TGTGCCACCAGTATACGCACCGGGGAGCTGTTTTTT; CDR3: CATSIRTGELFF
J: TRBJ2-1; D: TRBD2; size: few; V: TRBV20-1; DNA: TGCAGTGCTAGCGGGGGTCTAGGGACTAGCGGGAGCTATGAGCAGTTCTTC; CDR3: CSASGGLGTSGSYEQFF